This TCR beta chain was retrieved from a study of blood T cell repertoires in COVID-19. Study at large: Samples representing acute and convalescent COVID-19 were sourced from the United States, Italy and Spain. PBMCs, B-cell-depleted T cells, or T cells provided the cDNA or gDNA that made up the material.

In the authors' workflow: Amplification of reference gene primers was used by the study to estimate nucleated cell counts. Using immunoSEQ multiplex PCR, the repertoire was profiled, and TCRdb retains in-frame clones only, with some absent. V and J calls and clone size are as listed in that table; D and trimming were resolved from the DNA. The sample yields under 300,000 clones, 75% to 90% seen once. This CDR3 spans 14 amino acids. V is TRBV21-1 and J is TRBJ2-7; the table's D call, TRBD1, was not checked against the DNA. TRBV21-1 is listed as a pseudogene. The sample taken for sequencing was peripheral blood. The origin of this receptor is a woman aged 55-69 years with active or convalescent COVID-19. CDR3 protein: CASSPGQGAGEQYF. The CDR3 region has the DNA TGTGCCAGCAGTCCGGGACAGGGGGCCGGAGAGCAGTACTTC.